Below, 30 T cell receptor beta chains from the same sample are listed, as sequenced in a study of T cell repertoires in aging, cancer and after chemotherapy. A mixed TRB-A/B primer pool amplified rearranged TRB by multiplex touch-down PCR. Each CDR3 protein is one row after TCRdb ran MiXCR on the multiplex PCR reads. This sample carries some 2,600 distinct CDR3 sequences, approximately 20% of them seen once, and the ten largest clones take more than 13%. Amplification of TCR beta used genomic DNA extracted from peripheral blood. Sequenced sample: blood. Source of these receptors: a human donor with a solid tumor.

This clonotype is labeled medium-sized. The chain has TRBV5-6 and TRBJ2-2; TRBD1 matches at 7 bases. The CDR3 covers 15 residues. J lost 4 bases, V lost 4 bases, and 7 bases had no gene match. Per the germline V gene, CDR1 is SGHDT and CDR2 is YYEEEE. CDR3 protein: CASSPGQSGTGELFF. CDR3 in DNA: TGTGCCAGCAGCCCGGGACAGTCGGGCACCGGGGAGCTGTTTTTT.

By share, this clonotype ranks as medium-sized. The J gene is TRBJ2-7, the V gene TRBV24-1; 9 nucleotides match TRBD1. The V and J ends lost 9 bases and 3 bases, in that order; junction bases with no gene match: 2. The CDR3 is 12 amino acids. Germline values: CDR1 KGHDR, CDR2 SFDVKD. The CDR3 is CATSGQGYEQYF. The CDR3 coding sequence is TGTGCCACCTCGGGACAGGGCTACGAGCAGTACTTC.

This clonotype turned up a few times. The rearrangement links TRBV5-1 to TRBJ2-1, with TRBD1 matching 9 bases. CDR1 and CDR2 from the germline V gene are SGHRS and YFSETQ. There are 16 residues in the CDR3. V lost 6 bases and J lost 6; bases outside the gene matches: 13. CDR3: CASTTTTGGLSNEQFF. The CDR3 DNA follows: TGCGCCAGCACCACGACGACAGGGGGTCTCAGCAATGAGCAGTTCTTC.

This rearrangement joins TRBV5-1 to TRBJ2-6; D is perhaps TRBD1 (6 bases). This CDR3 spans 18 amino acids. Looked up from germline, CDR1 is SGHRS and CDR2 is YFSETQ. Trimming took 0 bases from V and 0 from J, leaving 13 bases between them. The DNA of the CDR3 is TGCGCCAGCAGCTTGGAGGGCAGGGGCACCTCTGGGGCCAACGTCCTGACTTTC. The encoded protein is CASSLEGRGTSGANVLTF.

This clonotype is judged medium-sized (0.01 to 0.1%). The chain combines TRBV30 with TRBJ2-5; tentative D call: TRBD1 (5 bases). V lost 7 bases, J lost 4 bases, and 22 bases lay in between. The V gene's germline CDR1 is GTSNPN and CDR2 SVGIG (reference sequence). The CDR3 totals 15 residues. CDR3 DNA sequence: TGTGCCTCCGCCGAGACAAGGGGTTCGCGAGAGACCCAGTACTTC. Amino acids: CASAETRGSRETQYF.

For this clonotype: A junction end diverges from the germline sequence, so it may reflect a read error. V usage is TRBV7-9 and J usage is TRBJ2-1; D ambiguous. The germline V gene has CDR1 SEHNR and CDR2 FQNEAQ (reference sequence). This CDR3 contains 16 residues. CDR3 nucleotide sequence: TGTGCCAGCACCGAAAGAGGAGCCCTTAAGGCGAATGTGCAGTTCTTC. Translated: CASTERGALKANVQFF. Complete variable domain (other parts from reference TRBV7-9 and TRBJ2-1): DTGVSQNPRHKITKRGQNVTFRCDPISEHNRLYWYRQTLGQGPEFLTYFQNEAQLEKSRLLSDRFSAERPKGSFSTLEIQRTEQGDSAMYLCASTERGALKANVQFFGPGTRLTVL.

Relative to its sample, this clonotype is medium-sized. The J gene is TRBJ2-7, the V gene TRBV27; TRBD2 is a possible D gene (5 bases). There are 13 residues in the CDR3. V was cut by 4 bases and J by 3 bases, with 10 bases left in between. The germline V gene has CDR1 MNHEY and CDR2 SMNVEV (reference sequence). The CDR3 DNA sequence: TGTGCCAGCAGTTCAGCGGTCGGCTACGAGCAGTACTTC. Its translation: CASSSAVGYEQYF.

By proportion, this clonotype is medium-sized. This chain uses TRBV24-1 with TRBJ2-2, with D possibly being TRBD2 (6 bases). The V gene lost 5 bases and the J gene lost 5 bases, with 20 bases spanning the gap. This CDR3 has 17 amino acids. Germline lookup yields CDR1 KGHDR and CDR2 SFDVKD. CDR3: CATSALGLASGTGELFF. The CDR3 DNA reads TGTGCCACCAGTGCCCTGGGGCTAGCGAGTGGAACCGGGGAGCTGTTTTTT.

The CDR3, as DNA: TGTGCCAGCAGTTTGCGACAGACAATGAACACTGAAGCTTTCTTT. It encodes CASSLRQTMNTEAFF. The chain joins TRBV28 to TRBJ1-1; possibly TRBD1 for D (5 bases). CDR3 length equals 15 residues. V was trimmed by 3 bases and J by 0 bases, leaving 11 bases between them. Germline V gene data show CDR1 as MDHEN and CDR2 as SYDVKM.

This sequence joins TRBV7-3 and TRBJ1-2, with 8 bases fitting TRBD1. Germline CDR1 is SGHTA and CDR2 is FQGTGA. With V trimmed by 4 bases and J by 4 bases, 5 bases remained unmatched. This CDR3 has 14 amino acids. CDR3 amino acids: CASSSDRAVYGYTF. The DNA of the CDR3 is TGTGCCAGCAGCTCGGACAGGGCCGTCTATGGCTACACCTTC.

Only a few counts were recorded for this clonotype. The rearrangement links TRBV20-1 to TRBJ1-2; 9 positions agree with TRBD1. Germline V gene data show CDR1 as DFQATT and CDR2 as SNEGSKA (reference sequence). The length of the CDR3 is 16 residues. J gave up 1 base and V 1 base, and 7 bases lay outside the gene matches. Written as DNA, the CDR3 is TGCAGTGCTAGAGGAACAGGGGGCGCTGGTAACTATGGCTACACCTTC. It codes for CSARGTGGAGNYGYTF.

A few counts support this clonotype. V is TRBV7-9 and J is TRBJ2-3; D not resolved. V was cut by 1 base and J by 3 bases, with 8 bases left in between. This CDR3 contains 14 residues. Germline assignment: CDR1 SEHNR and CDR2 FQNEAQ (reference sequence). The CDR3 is CASSLEIGTDTQYF. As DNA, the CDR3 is TGTGCCAGCAGCTTAGAGATAGGAACAGATACGCAGTATTTT.

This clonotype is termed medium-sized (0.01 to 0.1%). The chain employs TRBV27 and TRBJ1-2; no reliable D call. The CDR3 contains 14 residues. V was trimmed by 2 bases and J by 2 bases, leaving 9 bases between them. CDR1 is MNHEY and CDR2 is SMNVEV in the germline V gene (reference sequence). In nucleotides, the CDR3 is TGTGCCAGCAGTTTAAAGGGTGGAAACTATGGCTACACCTTC. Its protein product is CASSLKGGNYGYTF.

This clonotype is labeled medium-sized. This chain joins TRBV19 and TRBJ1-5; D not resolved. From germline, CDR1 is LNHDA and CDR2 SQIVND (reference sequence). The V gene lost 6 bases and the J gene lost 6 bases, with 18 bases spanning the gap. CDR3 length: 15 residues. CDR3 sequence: CASSPGGREGQPQHF. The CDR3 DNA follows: TGTGCCAGTAGCCCCGGCGGCCGCGAAGGTCAGCCCCAGCATTTT.

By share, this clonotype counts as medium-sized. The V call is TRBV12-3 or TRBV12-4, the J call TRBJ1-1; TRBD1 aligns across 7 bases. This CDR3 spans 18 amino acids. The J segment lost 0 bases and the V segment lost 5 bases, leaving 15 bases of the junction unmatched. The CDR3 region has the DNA TGTGCCAGCAGTCTACCAAAGGGACAGATTAAGATGAACACTGAAGCTTTCTTT. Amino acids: CASSLPKGQIKMNTEAFF.

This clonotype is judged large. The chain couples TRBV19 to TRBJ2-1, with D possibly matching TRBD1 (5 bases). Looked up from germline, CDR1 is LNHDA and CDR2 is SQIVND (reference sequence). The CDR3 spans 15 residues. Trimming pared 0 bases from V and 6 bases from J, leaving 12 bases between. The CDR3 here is CASSIDPRQTNEQFF. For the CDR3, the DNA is TGTGCCAGTAGTATAGACCCACGACAGACCAATGAGCAGTTCTTC.

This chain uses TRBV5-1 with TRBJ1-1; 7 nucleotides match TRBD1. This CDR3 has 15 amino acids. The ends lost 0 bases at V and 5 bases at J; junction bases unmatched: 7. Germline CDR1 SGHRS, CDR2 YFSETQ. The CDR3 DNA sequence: TGCGCCAGCAGCTTGGGCTTAAAACAGGGGACTGAAGCTTTCTTT. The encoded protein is CASSLGLKQGTEAFF.

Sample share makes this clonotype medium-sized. CDR3 sequence reads: CASSVRSANREDIQYF. The CDR3 DNA follows: TGTGCCAGCAGTGTCAGGAGCGCCAATCGAGAGGACATTCAGTACTTC. This chain links TRBV6-1 with TRBJ2-4; D gene uncertain. Trimming removed 4 bases from V and 8 bases from J, with 21 bases in between. Germline V lookup: CDR1 MNHNS, CDR2 SASEGT. This CDR3 region has 16 residues.

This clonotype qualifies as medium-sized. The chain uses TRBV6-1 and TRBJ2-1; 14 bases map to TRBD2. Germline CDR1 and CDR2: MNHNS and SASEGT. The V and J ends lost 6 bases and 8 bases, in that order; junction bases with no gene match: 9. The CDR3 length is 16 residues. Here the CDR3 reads CASRGTGLAGDHEQFF. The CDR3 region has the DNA TGTGCCAGCAGAGGCACGGGACTAGCGGGAGACCATGAGCAGTTCTTC.

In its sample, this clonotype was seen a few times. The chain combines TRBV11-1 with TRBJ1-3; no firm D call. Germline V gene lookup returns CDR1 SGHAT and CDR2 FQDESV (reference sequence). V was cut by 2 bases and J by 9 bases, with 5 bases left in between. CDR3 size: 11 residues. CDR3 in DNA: TGTGCCAGCAGCTTACAGTTCACCATATATTTT. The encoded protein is CASSLQFTIYF.

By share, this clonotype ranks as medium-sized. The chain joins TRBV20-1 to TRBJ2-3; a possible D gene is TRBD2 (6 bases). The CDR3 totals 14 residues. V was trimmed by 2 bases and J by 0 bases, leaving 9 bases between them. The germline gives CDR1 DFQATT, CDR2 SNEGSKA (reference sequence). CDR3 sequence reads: CSARSSGSTDTQYF. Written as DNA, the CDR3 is TGCAGTGCTAGATCCAGCGGGAGCACAGATACGCAGTATTTT.

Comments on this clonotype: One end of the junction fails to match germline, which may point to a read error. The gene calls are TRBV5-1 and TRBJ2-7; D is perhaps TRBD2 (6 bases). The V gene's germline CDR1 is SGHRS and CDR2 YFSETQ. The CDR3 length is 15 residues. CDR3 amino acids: CASSLVGWDFYEQYF. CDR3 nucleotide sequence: TGTGCCAGCAGCTTGGTGGGGTGGGACTTCTACGAGCAGTACTTC.

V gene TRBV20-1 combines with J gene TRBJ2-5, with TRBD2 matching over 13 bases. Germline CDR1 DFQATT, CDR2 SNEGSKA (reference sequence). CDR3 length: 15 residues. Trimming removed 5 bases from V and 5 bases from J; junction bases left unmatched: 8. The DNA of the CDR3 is TGCAGTGCTGCACTAGCGGGAGGGCCCCAGGAGACCCAGTACTTC. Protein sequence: CSAALAGGPQETQYF.

The CDR3 protein is CASSRGGQGAFF. As DNA, the CDR3 is TGTGCCAGCAGCCGGGGGGGGCAGGGGGCTTTCTTT. This chain uses TRBV7-9 with TRBJ1-1; D possibly corresponds to TRBD1 (6 bases). The CDR3 runs to 12 residues. Germline CDR1 reads SEHNR; CDR2 reads FQNEAQ (reference sequence). V was shortened by 5 bases and J by 11 bases, with 15 bases between the two germline ends.

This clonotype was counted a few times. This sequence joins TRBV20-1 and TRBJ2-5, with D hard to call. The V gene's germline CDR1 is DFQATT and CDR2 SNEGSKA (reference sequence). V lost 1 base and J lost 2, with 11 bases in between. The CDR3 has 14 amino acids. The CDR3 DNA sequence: TGCAGTGCTAGAGCCAGTTACGGACAAGAGACCCAGTACTTC. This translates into CSARASYGQETQYF.

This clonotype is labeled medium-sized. The CDR3 region has the DNA TGTGCCAGCAGCCCGGAAGGCGGGAGGAGCTCCTACAATGAGCAGTTCTTC. Translated: CASSPEGGRSSYNEQFF. The V and J genes are TRBV5-4 and TRBJ2-1; the match to TRBD2 covers 8 bases. V shed 4 bases, J shed 0 bases, and the junction held 9 bases outside the gene matches. Germline CDR1 and CDR2: SGHNT and YYREEE (reference sequence). This CDR3 is 17 amino acids long.

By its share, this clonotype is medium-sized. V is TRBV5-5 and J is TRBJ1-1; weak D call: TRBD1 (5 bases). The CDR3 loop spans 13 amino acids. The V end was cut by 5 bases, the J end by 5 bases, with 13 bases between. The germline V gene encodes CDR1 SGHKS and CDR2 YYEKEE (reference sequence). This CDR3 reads CASSLGEGTEAFF. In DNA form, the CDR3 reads TGTGCCAGCAGTTTAGGGGAAGGGACTGAAGCTTTCTTT.

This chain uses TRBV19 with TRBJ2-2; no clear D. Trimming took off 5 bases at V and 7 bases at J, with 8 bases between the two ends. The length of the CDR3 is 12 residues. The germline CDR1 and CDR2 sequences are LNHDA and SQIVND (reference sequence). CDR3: CASSPSDGELFF. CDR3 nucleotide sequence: TGTGCCAGTAGTCCCTCGGACGGGGAGCTGTTTTTT.

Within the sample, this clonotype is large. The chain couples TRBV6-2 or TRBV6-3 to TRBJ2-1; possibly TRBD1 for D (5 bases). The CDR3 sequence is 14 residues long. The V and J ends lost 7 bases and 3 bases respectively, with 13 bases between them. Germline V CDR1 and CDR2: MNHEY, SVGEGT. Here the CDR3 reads CASNVQGGYNEQFF. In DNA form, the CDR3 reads TGTGCCAGCAACGTTCAGGGCGGCTACAATGAGCAGTTCTTC.

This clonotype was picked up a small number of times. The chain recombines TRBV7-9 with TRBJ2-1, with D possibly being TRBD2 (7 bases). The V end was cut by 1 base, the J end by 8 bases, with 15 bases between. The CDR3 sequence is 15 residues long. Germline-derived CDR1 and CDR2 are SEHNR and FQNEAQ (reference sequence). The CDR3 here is CASSLVGRGGDEQFF. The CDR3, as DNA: TGTGCCAGCAGCTTAGTGGGGCGAGGGGGGGATGAGCAGTTCTTC.